This T cell receptor beta chain was sequenced in a study of T cell responses to AZD1222 COVID-19 vaccine. Points from the study as a whole: Regions 160-218 and 743-854 dominated among vaccine-associated CD4 TCRs spanning spike. There were mostly white British donors and more females than males, and clonal diversity was possibly underestimated. Receipt of two AZD1222 doses was followed by a rise in Spike-specific TCR breadth and depth.

Recipients boosted at about 4 weeks or about 12 weeks are pooled. Worth noting for this clone: Its specificity is unknown.

Clones were read by immunoSEQ multiplex PCR, and TCRdb kept only the in-frame ones, dropping some. The profile shows more than 110,000 clones, more than 85% of them singletons. The TCR was taken from an adult who received the AZD1222 COVID-19 vaccine. This sample comprised peripheral blood, obtained 28 days after the second AZD1222 dose.

CDR3 sequence (DNA): TGTGCCAGCAGTTTTCGTGAGGAGGGAGGGCCTAGGCCCTACGAGCAGTACTTC. This sequence encodes CASSFREEGGPRPYEQYF. The chain combines TRBV27 with TRBJ2-7; 7 bases are a match to TRBD2. This CDR3 has 18 residues. Looked up from germline, CDR1 is MNHEY and CDR2 is SMNVEV (reference sequence). Trimming removed 3 bases from V and 2 bases from J; junction bases left unmatched: 16.